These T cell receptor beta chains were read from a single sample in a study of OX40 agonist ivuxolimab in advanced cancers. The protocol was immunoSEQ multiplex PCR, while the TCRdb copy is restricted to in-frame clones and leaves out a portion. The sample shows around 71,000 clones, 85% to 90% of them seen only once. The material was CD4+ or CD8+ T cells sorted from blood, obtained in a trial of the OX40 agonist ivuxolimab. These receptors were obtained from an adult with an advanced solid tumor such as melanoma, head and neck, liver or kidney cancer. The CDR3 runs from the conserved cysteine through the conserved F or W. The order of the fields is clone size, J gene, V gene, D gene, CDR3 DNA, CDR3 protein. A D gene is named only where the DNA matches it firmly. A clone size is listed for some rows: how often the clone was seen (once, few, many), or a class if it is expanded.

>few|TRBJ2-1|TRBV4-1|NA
TGCGCCAGCAGCCAAAGTTCCGGGACCCACCTTAATGAGCAGTTCTTC
CASSQSSGTHLNEQFF
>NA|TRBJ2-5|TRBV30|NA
TGTGCCTGGAACCCAAAAGCCGCAGAGACCCAGTACTTC
CAWNPKAAETQYF
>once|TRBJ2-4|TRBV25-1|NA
TGTGCCAGCATGGACAGTCTAGCCAAAAACATTCAGTACTTC
CASMDSLAKNIQYF
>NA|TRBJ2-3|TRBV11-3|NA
TGTGCCAGCAGCCCGACAGGCACAGATACGCAGTATTTT
CASSPTGTDTQYF
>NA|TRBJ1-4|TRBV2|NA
TGTGCCAGCAGCGCGACCGGGGGAGAGGAAAAACTGTTTTTT
CASSATGGEEKLFF
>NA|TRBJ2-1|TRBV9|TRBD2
TGTGCCAGCAGCCTACTAGCGGGAGCCAATGAGCAGTTCTTC
CASSLLAGANEQFF
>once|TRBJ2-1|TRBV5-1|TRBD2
TGCGCCAGCAGCTTGATGCGGGGGTCCTACAATGAGCAGTTCTTC
CASSLMRGSYNEQFF
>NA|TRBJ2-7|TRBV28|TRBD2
TGTGCCAGCAGTCCCACTAGCGGGAGGCTCCTTTCCAACGAGCAGTACTTC
CASSPTSGRLLSNEQYF
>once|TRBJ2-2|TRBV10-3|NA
TGTGCCATCAGTGAACAGGGACACACCGGGGAGCTGTTTTTT
CAISEQGHTGELFF
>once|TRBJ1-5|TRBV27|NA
TGTGCCAGCAGTTCCAGGGTGGAAGGCAATCAGCCCCAGCATTTT
CASSSRVEGNQPQHF
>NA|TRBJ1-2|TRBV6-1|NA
TGTGCCAGCAGTGAAGTACAGGGATCTTATGGCTACACCTTC
CASSEVQGSYGYTF
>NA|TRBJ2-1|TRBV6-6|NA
TGTGCCAGCAGTTACCCGGGAGTAGCTAACAATGAGCAGTTCTTC
CASSYPGVANNEQFF
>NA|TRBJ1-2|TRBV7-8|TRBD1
TGTGCCAGCAAGATGTGGGGACAGGGGGCCTATGGCTACACCTTC
CASKMWGQGAYGYTF
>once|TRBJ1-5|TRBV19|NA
TGTGCCAGTACCGTCCCGACGGACGAGATCTATCAGCCCCAGCATTTT
CASTVPTDEIYQPQHF
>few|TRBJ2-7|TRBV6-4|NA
TGTGCCAGCAGTGTAGAGGAGGGCTACGAGCAGTACTTC
CASSVEEGYEQYF
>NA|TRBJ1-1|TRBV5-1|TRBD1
TGCGCCAGCTCCCAGGGGGTGAACACTGAAGCTTTCTTT
CASSQGVNTEAFF
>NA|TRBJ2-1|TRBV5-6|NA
TGTGCCAGCAGCCCGGACCCGCGGAGTGAGCAGTTCTTC
CASSPDPRSEQFF
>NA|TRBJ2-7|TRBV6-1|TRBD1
TGTGCCAGCAGTGGACGGGACAGCCTATCGTGGCAGTACTTC
CASSGRDSLSWQYF
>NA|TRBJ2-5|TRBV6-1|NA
TGTGCCAGCAGTCCGGAGGAGACCCAGTACTTC
CASSPEETQYF
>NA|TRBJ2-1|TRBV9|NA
TGTGCCAGCAGCCCATGGACCCCTGGAAATGAGCAGTTCTTC
CASSPWTPGNEQFF
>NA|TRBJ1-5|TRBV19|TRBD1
TGTGCCAGTAGTGCGGGACAGAATCAGCCCCAGCATTTT
CASSAGQNQPQHF
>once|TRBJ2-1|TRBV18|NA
TGTGCCAGCTCACCACCTGGGGCAGCGATCTACAATGAGCAGTTCTTC
CASSPPGAAIYNEQFF
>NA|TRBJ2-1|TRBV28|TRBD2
TGTGCCAGCAGTTCTAGCGGGAGTATTAATGAGCAGTTCTTC
CASSSSGSINEQFF
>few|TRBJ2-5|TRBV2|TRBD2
TGTGCCAGCAGTCTAGGGGGACTAGCGGGAGGGCAAGAGACCCAGTACTTC
CASSLGGLAGGQETQYF
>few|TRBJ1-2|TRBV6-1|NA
TGTGCCAGCGTTGGCGGAACCTATGGCTACACCTTC
CASVGGTYGYTF
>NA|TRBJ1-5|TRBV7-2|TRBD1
TGTGCCAGCAGCTACGACAGGGTCAATCAGCCCCAGCATTTT
CASSYDRVNQPQHF